Sequencing of this TCR beta chain was carried out in a study of tumor-infiltrating lymphocytes in primary liver carcinoma (dated by TCRdb to the late 2010s). As for the study more broadly: The five patients, three men and two women aged 30 to 69 years, had hepatocellular carcinoma (four) or combined HCC and intrahepatic cholangiocarcinoma (one). Roughly 3.65 to 8 million productive TCRbeta reads were obtained per sample, and no significant difference in read depth was found between tissue types. Technical replicate repertoires showed high reproducibility, with mean shared-clone rates approximately 0.9 and correlation coefficients above 0.95. A total of about 35 specimens from 5 patients went through TCRbeta repertoire sequencing, namely 25 tumor regions, 5 adjacent noncancerous liver tissues and 5 peripheral blood samples. Across five regions of each liver tumor, along with adjacent normal tissue and blood, the study brought together TCRbeta repertoire sequencing, expression microarrays and whole-exome sequencing. To link TCRbeta repertoire diversity with the local molecular phenotype, the approximately 25 tumor region samples were profiled using Agilent mRNA microarrays. The five patients had tumors of stage T1-T3 N0M0, with maximum diameters ranging from roughly 4.2 to 10 cm.

Without any cell sorting, total RNA and DNA were co-extracted from roughly 20-30 mg of bulk tissue using the AllPrep DNA/RNA mini kit. Roughly 5 patients with histopathologically diagnosed primary liver carcinoma underwent surgical resection in China between late 2015 and March 2016. At the time of sampling, the patients were treatment-naive and had chronic HBV infection. Each tumor was sampled at five spatially separated regions: the tumor centre plus the superior, inferior, left-lateral and right-lateral poles. Histology showed that every tumor sample contained more than 85% viable tumor cells. Pieces of fresh tumor and adjacent tissue were cut in half, with one half kept in RNAlater at -80 degrees C and the other half sent for histology. TCRbeta-specific cDNA was reverse-transcribed from around 500 ng total RNA using a constant-region primer and ProtoScript II reverse transcriptase. The TCRbeta libraries were prepared through three rounds of nested multiplex PCR following a slightly modified ARM-PCR procedure. Sample barcodes and Illumina adapters were added in a final 25-cycle PCR using Deep VentR polymerase. Before sequencing, amplicons of 200-500 bp were purified from gel using a QIAquick gel extraction kit. An Illumina HiSeq 2500 was used to sequence the TCRbeta amplicons with 250-bp paired-end reads. Under the source paper's analysis protocol: Reads were quality-trimmed with Trimmomatic v0.33, and paired reads were merged with FLASH v1.2.11 to recover full CDR3 sequences. MiGEC v1.2.1b assigned V, D and J germline segments to the rearranged TCRbeta sequences. Clonotype statistics and Shannon-Wiener diversity indices were calculated with VDJtools v1.0.0. To cut down on sampling bias, every analysis after diversity analysis relied on just the 250 most abundant clonotypes from each sample. TCRdb trimmed the raw reads at Q25, called clones with MiXCR and kept productive beta chains. Each entry is one CDR3 protein sequence, shown with its most common DNA and genes. Clone size and V and J calls follow TCRdb, not the original study. For this sample there are about 35,000 distinct CDR3 sequences; less than 85% appear just once. The ten largest clones add up to approximately 15% of the sample.

Paper-wide results and their limitations: Only 4 or 5 patients were included in the study, and the authors note that the findings should be validated in a larger study. Because the samples were bulk and unsorted, CD4+ and CD8+ T cell repertoires could not be compared. The top 250 clones accounted for a significantly greater share of the repertoire in tumors than in blood (p = 0.039). Only the TCR beta chain was sequenced, which likely underestimates true repertoire diversity because unpaired alpha chains were not captured. Repertoire overlap was higher between tumor regions (mean around 35%) than tumor-adjacent (approximately 17%) or tumor-blood (approximately 14%) pairs, consistent with antigen-driven expansion. Only about 8-25% of top clones were found in all five regions of a tumor, suggesting spatial heterogeneity of tumor-infiltrating T cells.

This clonotype showed up just a few times. What this receptor recognizes is not known. The conserved phenylalanine or tryptophan normally closing the CDR3 is absent here, so this likely arose from a read error. The sequence came from a man aged 35-49 years with primary liver carcinoma and hepatitis B virus infection. The specimen was liver tumor tissue from sampling region 4. The label giving this sample's cell subset or site can be read as: tumor region T4, right-lateral pole.

The DNA sequence follows: TGTGTCAGCATCCCAGTTGGGGGAGGGGTCCCAGATACGCAGTATTCT. It is translated as CVSIPVGGGVPDTQYS. Here the chain combines TRBV11-2 and TRBJ2-3; TRBD2 aligns with 7 central bases. From a lookup of the germline V gene, CDR1 and CDR2 are SGHAT and FQNNGV. The CDR3 spans 16 residues, counting both ends. Only the CDR3 region is kept as DNA, spanning 48 bases read in frame from base 1.